These T cell receptor beta chains were read from a single sample in a study of blood T cell repertoires in COVID-19. The table came from immunoSEQ multiplex PCR; TCRdb's copy has only in-frame clones and leaves some out. The table has around 100,000 clones, approximately 81% seen once. The sequenced sample consisted of peripheral blood. Source of these receptors: a human donor in a cohort sampled during active COVID-19. The CDR3 runs from the conserved cysteine through the conserved F or W. A D gene is named only where the DNA matches it firmly. Size is stated for part of the rows, as once, few or many counts, or as a class when the clone is expanded.

>TRBD1|-|TRBV6-5|14|TRBJ1-1
CASSRRTGGPEAFF
TGTGCCAGCAGTCGACGAACAGGGGGCCCTGAAGCTTTCTTT
>-|-|TRBV6-2/TRBV6-3|18|TRBJ2-3
CASSYSRGVTGPTDTQYF
TGTGCCAGCAGTTACTCGAGAGGCGTTACGGGTCCGACAGATACGCAGTATTTT
>TRBD2|-|TRBV7-2|16|TRBJ2-2
CASSSRTSRRTGELFF
TGTGCCAGCAGCTCACGGACTAGTCGACGCACCGGGGAGCTGTTTTTT
>TRBD1|-|TRBV6-5|15|TRBJ2-4
CASRNQQGASDIQYF
TGTGCCAGCAGAAATCAGCAGGGGGCATCGGACATTCAGTACTTC
>TRBD1|-|TRBV13|12|TRBJ1-2
CASTDRGGGYTF
TGTGCCAGCACAGACAGGGGTGGTGGCTACACCTTC
>-|-|TRBV14|14|TRBJ1-5
CASSHSGDNQPQHF
TGTGCCAGCAGCCATTCCGGGGACAATCAGCCCCAGCATTTT
>-|-|TRBV25-1|14|TRBJ1-3
CASSERQGGNTIYF
TGTGCCAGCAGTGAACGGCAGGGGGGAAACACCATATATTTT
>-|-|TRBV24-1|16|TRBJ2-3
CATSDFCEEFTDTQYF
TGTGCCACCAGTGATTTTTGCGAGGAATTCACAGATACGCAGTATTTT
>-|once|TRBV6-2/TRBV6-3|12|TRBJ2-5
CASSYSRETQYF
TGTGCCAGCAGTTACTCGAGAGAGACCCAGTACTTC
>TRBD1|-|TRBV18|16|TRBJ1-1
CASSLLLGQGMTEAFF
TGTGCCAGCTCCCTTCTTCTGGGACAGGGGATGACTGAAGCTTTCTTT
>TRBD1|-|TRBV11-2|16|TRBJ1-1
CASSPRTGSSVTEAFF
TGTGCCAGCAGCCCTCGGACAGGGTCGAGCGTCACTGAAGCTTTCTTT
>-|-|TRBV10-3|11|TRBJ2-1
CATIQLNEQFF
TGTGCCACGATACAGCTCAATGAGCAGTTCTTC
>TRBD2|-|TRBV14|17|TRBJ2-3
CASSQGLLAGGTDTQYF
TGTGCCAGCAGCCAAGGATTGCTAGCGGGGGGGACAGATACGCAGTATTTT
>TRBD1|-|TRBV30|16|TRBJ1-2
CAWSPPSLGDSYGYTF
TGTGCCTGGAGTCCCCCAAGTTTGGGGGACAGCTATGGCTACACCTTC
>TRBD2|-|TRBV27|15|TRBJ2-7
CASSPPASGIYEQYF
TGTGCCAGCAGTCCCCCGGCTAGCGGCATCTACGAGCAGTACTTC
>-|-|TRBV7-2|16|TRBJ1-6
CASSWSPLTGNSPLHF
TGTGCCAGCAGCTGGTCGCCTCTTACCGGTAATTCACCCCTCCACTTT
>TRBD2|-|TRBV10-2|16|TRBJ2-1
CASSPGPSGKNNEQFF
TGCGCCAGCAGTCCAGGCCCTAGCGGGAAAAACAATGAGCAGTTCTTC
>-|once|TRBV6-5|15|TRBJ2-5
CASSSIQGMGETQYF
TGTGCCAGCAGTTCGATACAGGGTATGGGGGAGACCCAGTACTTC
>-|-|TRBV5-6|14|TRBJ1-4
CASSHDTVSEKLFF
TGTGCCAGCAGCCATGATACGGTGTCTGAAAAACTGTTTTTT
>TRBD1|-|TRBV25-1|16|TRBJ2-1
CASSDQGQGRYNEQFF
TGTGCCAGCAGTGACCAAGGACAGGGGCGGTACAATGAGCAGTTCTTC
>TRBD1|-|TRBV2|19|TRBJ1-3
CASSYDYDRARDSGNTIYF
TGTGCCAGCAGTTACGACTACGACAGGGCTAGGGACTCTGGAAACACCATATATTTT
>-|once|TRBV4-3|15|TRBJ2-7
CASSRTSQSSYEQYF
TGCGCCAGCAGCCGCACTAGCCAAAGCTCCTACGAGCAGTACTTC
>TRBD2|-|TRBV7-9|15|TRBJ2-1
CASTIYSGRSDEQFF
TGTGCCAGCACCATTTATAGCGGGAGGTCCGATGAGCAGTTCTTC
>TRBD2|-|TRBV2|15|TRBJ2-5
CASSASGGTQETQYF
TGTGCCAGCAGTGCGAGCGGGGGAACACAAGAGACCCAGTACTTC
>TRBD1|-|TRBV2|15|TRBJ1-2
CASREGGQINYGYTF
TGTGCCAGCAGAGAAGGGGGACAGATCAACTATGGCTACACCTTC
>-|-|TRBV5-4|14|TRBJ2-5
CASSLKRDQETQYF
TGTGCCAGCAGCTTGAAACGGGACCAAGAGACCCAGTACTTC
>-|-|TRBV6-2/TRBV6-3|14|TRBJ2-5
CASSPLQGPETQYF
TGTGCCAGCAGTCCCCTACAGGGACCAGAGACCCAGTACTTC
>TRBD1|-|TRBV9|18|TRBJ2-2
CASSGTGAALSNTGELFF
TGTGCCAGCAGCGGCACAGGGGCCGCTCTCTCAAACACCGGGGAGCTGTTTTTT
>TRBD2|few|TRBV11-2|15|TRBJ2-5
CASSLLAGGQETQYF
TGTGCCAGCAGCTTACTAGCGGGGGGCCAAGAGACCCAGTACTTC
>TRBD1|-|TRBV11-2|15|TRBJ2-7
CASSQGQGAVYEQYF
TGTGCCAGCAGCCAGGGACAGGGGGCGGTCTACGAGCAGTACTTC
>-|-|TRBV27|15|TRBJ2-3
CASSLAGVTTDTQYF
TGTGCCAGCAGTTTAGCCGGGGTGACCACAGATACGCAGTATTTT
>-|-|TRBV7-9|13|TRBJ2-7
CASSPSLGAEQYF
TGTGCCAGCAGCCCATCACTGGGAGCCGAGCAGTACTTC
>-|-|TRBV18|15|TRBJ2-7
CASSPFSGVEDEQYF
TGTGCCAGCTCACCCTTCTCGGGGGTCGAAGACGAGCAGTACTTC
>-|-|TRBV5-4|14|TRBJ2-4
CASSLAGTKDIQYF
TGTGCCAGCAGCTTGGCGGGAACAAAGGACATTCAGTACTTC
>-|-|TRBV3-1/TRBV3-2|15|TRBJ2-1
CASSQGWESYNEQFF
TGTGCCAGCAGCCAAGGGTGGGAGTCCTACAATGAGCAGTTCTTC
>-|-|TRBV29-1|13|TRBJ2-5
CSVDRGTQETQYF
TGCAGCGTTGATCGGGGGACCCAAGAGACCCAGTACTTC
>-|few|TRBV6-6|13|TRBJ1-2
CASSRTENYGYTF
TGTGCCAGCAGCCGGACAGAGAACTATGGCTACACCTTC
>TRBD1|-|TRBV6-5|14|TRBJ1-6
CASRGQGAQSPLHF
TGTGCCAGCAGGGGACAGGGGGCTCAGTCACCCCTCCACTTT
>-|-|TRBV11-2|14|TRBJ2-5
CASSFNTVQETQYF
TGTGCCAGCAGCTTCAACACAGTGCAAGAGACCCAGTACTTC
>TRBD2|-|TRBV6-4|15|TRBJ2-1
CASSDLTSGSHEQFF
TGTGCCAGCAGTGACCTGACTAGCGGGAGTCATGAGCAGTTCTTC
>-|-|TRBV11-2|14|TRBJ2-7
CASSSQQGAYEQYF
TGTGCCAGCAGCTCCCAACAGGGTGCCTACGAGCAGTACTTC
>TRBD1|-|TRBV23-1|17|TRBJ2-7
CATEYRSATGQVREQYF
TGCGCCACCGAATACCGATCTGCGACCGGACAGGTGAGAGAGCAGTACTTC
>TRBD1|-|TRBV2|15|TRBJ1-5
CASSLPGTVSQPQHF
TGTGCCAGCAGTCTTCCCGGGACAGTTAGTCAGCCCCAGCATTTT
>TRBD1|once|TRBV7-2|14|TRBJ2-1
CASSLQTGGDEQFF
TGTGCCAGCAGCTTGCAGACAGGGGGTGATGAGCAGTTCTTC
>-|-|TRBV3-1/TRBV3-2|15|TRBJ2-5
CASSQGPVPGETQYF
TGTGCCAGCAGCCAAGGTCCCGTCCCGGGGGAGACCCAGTACTTC
>-|-|TRBV10-3|16|TRBJ1-3
CAISESAGLSGNTIYF
TGTGCCATCAGTGAGTCAGCAGGCCTCTCTGGAAACACCATATATTTT
>-|-|TRBV7-2|13|TRBJ1-2
CASSLTQYYGYTF
TGTGCCAGCAGCTTGACACAGTACTATGGCTACACCTTC
>-|few|TRBV5-1|14|TRBJ2-5
CASSLAVRAETQYF
TGCGCCAGCAGCTTGGCCGTGCGCGCGGAGACCCAGTACTTC